These 27 T cell receptor beta chains came from one sample sequenced in a study of neurological immune-mediated disorders. TCRdb processed the 5' RACE reads anew with MiXCR; each CDR3 protein has one entry. The table has tens of thousands of distinct CDR3 sequences, 11% to 15% seen once. The specimen was PBMCs. These receptor sequences come from a woman in her forties or fifties with HTLV-1-associated myelopathy (HAM/TSP).

There are many counts of this clonotype. The V call is TRBV7-2, the J call TRBJ2-1, with 10 bases matching TRBD2. The germline CDR1 and CDR2 sequences are SGHTA and FQGNSA. The length of the CDR3 is 16 residues. With V trimmed by 4 bases and J by 6 bases, 9 bases remained unmatched. In DNA, the CDR3 is TGTGCCAGCAGCTGGGGTGGAGCGGGGGGGATCAATGAGCAGTTCTTC. This gives the protein CASSWGGAGGINEQFF.

The chain uses TRBV7-8 and TRBJ1-1, with D unresolved. The CDR3 totals 16 residues. V was clipped by 5 bases and J by 3 bases, with 19 bases between them. The germline V gene encodes CDR1 SGHVS and CDR2 FQNEAQ. Here the CDR3 reads CASSPISRGYDTEAFF. CDR3 nucleotides: TGTGCCAGCAGCCCCATCTCCCGCGGTTACGACACTGAAGCTTTCTTT.

Comment on this clonotype: Possible read error: a much larger clone is one base away. V usage is TRBV10-3 and J usage is TRBJ2-2; TRBD1 matches at 11 bases. From germline, CDR1 is ENHRY and CDR2 SYGVKD. The CDR3 is made up of 17 amino acids. The CDR3 spells CAISPLSGQGASGELVF. DNA of the CDR3: TGTGCCATCAGTCCCCTAAGCGGACAGGGGGCTAGCGGGGAGCTGGTTTTT.

In this sample, this clonotype is medium-sized. The chain has TRBV5-1 and TRBJ2-3, with D perhaps TRBD1 or TRBD2 (6 bases each). The germline V gene encodes CDR1 SGHRS and CDR2 YFSETQ. The CDR3 loop spans 17 amino acids. Trimming cost V 0 bases and J 1 base, with 15 bases left between them. CDR3 region: CASSLAYMGGGTDTQYF. The CDR3, as DNA: TGCGCCAGCAGCTTGGCCTACATGGGGGGCGGCACAGATACGCAGTATTTT.

The table lists this clonotype with many counts. The chain has TRBV29-1 and TRBJ1-1; 8 positions match TRBD1. CDR1 is SQVTM and CDR2 is ANQGSEA in the germline V gene. V shed 5 bases, J shed 6 bases, and the junction held 14 bases outside the gene matches. CDR3 size: 15 residues. CDR3 sequence reads: CSVITGGRTGAEAFF. In DNA, the CDR3 is TGCAGCGTTATCACAGGGGGGAGAACTGGCGCTGAAGCTTTCTTT. Variable domain in full (rest from reference TRBV29-1 and TRBJ1-1): SAVISQKPSRDICQRGTSLTIQCQVDSQVTMMFWYRQQPGQSLTLIATANQGSEATYESGFVIDKFPISRPNLTFSTLTVSNMSPEDSSIYLCSVITGGRTGAEAFFGQGTRLTVV.

Ten or more counts support this clonotype. The V call is TRBV6-1, the J call TRBJ2-7, with 7 bases matching TRBD2. CDR3 length: 15 residues. Trimming removed 5 bases from V and 5 bases from J; junction bases left unmatched: 12. The germline V gene encodes CDR1 MNHNS and CDR2 SASEGT. Here the CDR3 reads CASSRSGKGLNEQYV. In DNA, the CDR3 is TGTGCCAGCAGTAGGAGCGGGAAGGGGCTCAACGAGCAGTACGTC.

This clonotype was recorded at least ten times. The chain uses TRBV3-1 and TRBJ2-5; D is uncertain. The CDR3 covers 14 residues. Per germline, CDR1 LGHDT and CDR2 YNNKEL (reference sequence). Trimming left V 2 bases short and J 4 bases short, with 11 bases between. This CDR3 reads CASSQWLGPETQYF. The CDR3 DNA reads TGTGCCAGCAGCCAATGGTTGGGTCCAGAGACCCAGTACTTC.

This clonotype was counted at least ten times. V and J are TRBV11-3 and TRBJ2-1, with 8 bases lining up with TRBD1. The CDR3 runs to 15 residues. The V gene's germline CDR1 is SGHNT and CDR2 YENEEA. V gave up 0 bases and J gave up 7 bases; unmatched junction bases: 5. The CDR3 region has the DNA TGTGCCAGCAGCTTAGAGGGGCAGGGGGCGAATGAGCAGTTCTTC. This encodes CASSLEGQGANEQFF.

This clonotype was seen at least ten times. This chain links TRBV12-3 or TRBV12-4 with TRBJ2-3, with 7 bases aligning to TRBD2. V was pared by 3 bases and J by 2 bases, with 2 bases of the junction left unmatched. CDR3 size: 14 residues. The CDR3 reads CASSFGTITDTQYF. The DNA of the CDR3 is TGTGCCAGCAGTTTCGGGACTATCACAGATACGCAGTATTTT.

Many counts were recorded for this clonotype. This sequence joins TRBV24-1 and TRBJ2-1, with unresolved D. CDR3 length: 11 amino acids. Trimming took 9 bases from V and 4 from J, leaving 6 bases between them. Germline lookup yields CDR1 KGHDR and CDR2 SFDVKD. The chain's CDR3 is CATERYNEQFF. The CDR3 DNA reads as TGTGCCACCGAACGATACAATGAGCAGTTCTTC.

Many counts were recorded for this clonotype. The chain carries TRBV6-2 or TRBV6-3 and TRBJ2-3; 9 nucleotides agree with TRBD1. Germline values: CDR1 MNHEY, CDR2 SVGEGT. The CDR3 has 16 amino acids. The V segment lost 3 bases and the J segment 1 base; nucleotides outside the gene matches: 5. The CDR3 here is CASSYFRDRGTDTQYF. Here the CDR3 DNA reads TGTGCCAGCAGTTATTTCCGGGACAGGGGCACAGATACGCAGTATTTT.

There are many counts of this clonotype. V usage is TRBV9 and J usage is TRBJ2-3; no clear D. CDR3 length: 14 amino acids. Germline CDR1 and CDR2: SGDLS and YYNGEE. The V gene lost 3 bases and the J gene lost 2 bases, with 10 bases spanning the gap. The CDR3 sequence is CASSASPNTDTQYF. Here the CDR3 DNA reads TGTGCCAGCAGCGCCTCTCCAAACACAGATACGCAGTATTTT.

Many counts were recorded for this clonotype. The J gene is TRBJ1-6, the V gene TRBV28; the match to TRBD1 covers 8 bases. The CDR3 spans 14 residues. Germline trimming cut 2 bases from V and 11 bases from J; bases unmatched to any gene: 5. Germline V CDR1 and CDR2: MDHEN, SYDVKM. This CDR3 reads CASSLAGGSPPLHF. The CDR3, as DNA: TGTGCCAGCAGTTTAGCAGGGGGCAGCCCACCCCTCCACTTT.

The chain links TRBV20-1 to TRBJ2-3, with a weak D call TRBD2 (6 bases). This CDR3 has 14 residues. Trimming left V 5 bases short and J 0 bases short, with 12 bases between. The germline V gene encodes CDR1 DFQATT and CDR2 SNEGSKA (reference sequence). The CDR3 spells CSAGGGMSTDTQYF. CDR3 in DNA: TGCAGTGCTGGTGGGGGGATGAGCACAGATACGCAGTATTTT.

The table lists this clonotype with many counts. This chain links TRBV7-2 with TRBJ1-4, with 7 bases aligning to TRBD1. The CDR3 loop spans 14 amino acids. The germline gives CDR1 SGHTA, CDR2 FQGNSA. J gave up 3 bases and V 5 bases, and 3 bases lay outside the gene matches. The DNA of the CDR3 is TGTGCCAGCAGCCGAGGGGGCTCTAATGAAAAACTGTTTTTT. Its protein is CASSRGGSNEKLFF. The full variable domain, its missing parts supplied by reference TRBV7-2 and TRBJ1-4, is GAGVSQSPSNKVTEKGKDVELRCDPISGHTALYWYRQSLGQGLEFLIYFQGNSAPDKSGLPSDRFSAERTGGSVSTLTIQRTQQEDSAVYLCASSRGGSNEKLFFGSGTQLSVL.

This clonotype came up many times. This chain connects TRBV20-1 to TRBJ1-6; the D is unclear. The V gene's germline CDR1 is DFQATT and CDR2 SNEGSKA (reference sequence). The CDR3 is made up of 15 amino acids. The V end was cut by 1 base, the J end by 2 bases, with 9 bases between. CDR3 protein: CSARAGQPYNSPLHF. The CDR3 region has the DNA TGCAGTGCTAGAGCGGGCCAACCCTATAATTCACCCCTCCACTTT.

This clonotype was counted many times. The chain joins TRBV14 to TRBJ2-1, with D tentatively TRBD1 (6 bases). The V end lost 4 bases, the J end lost 9 bases, and 13 bases lay between the germline ends. This CDR3 is 13 amino acids long. CDR1 and CDR2 (germline): SGHDN, FVKESK. The CDR3 protein is CASSRQFRGEQFF. The CDR3 nucleotides are TGTGCCAGCAGCCGACAGTTCAGGGGTGAGCAGTTCTTC.

Details on this clonotype: No DNA is shown, since the ends of the CDR3 on it are uncertain; the CDR3 is the one TCRdb lists. This chain connects TRBV29-1 to TRBJ2-3; TRBD1 is taken as the D call from the table, unchecked against the DNA. Per germline, CDR1 SQVTM and CDR2 ANQGSEA. Inclusive of both ends, the CDR3 amounts to 15 amino acids. CDR3 protein: CSVVGQGARTDTQHF.

This clonotype has at least ten counts. V usage is TRBV5-1 and J usage is TRBJ2-7; D call uncertain. Germline V gene lookup returns CDR1 SGHRS and CDR2 YFSETQ. The length of the CDR3 is 12 residues. V lost 1 base, J lost 11 bases, and 13 bases lay in between. CDR3 bases: TGCGCCAGCAGCTTGCGTATGGATTCGGAGTACGTC. Protein product: CASSLRMDSEYV.

This clonotype was counted many times. V usage is TRBV24-1 and J usage is TRBJ2-1; 8 bases align to TRBD2. This CDR3 is 18 amino acids long. The trim removed 3 bases at V and 1 base at J, leaving 10 bases unmatched. In germline, CDR1 is KGHDR, CDR2 SFDVKD. The CDR3 region is CATSDPGLRGGSYNEQFF. The DNA for the CDR3 is TGTGCCACCAGTGATCCCGGCCTCCGGGGGGGTTCCTACAATGAGCAGTTCTTC.

Many counts were recorded for this clonotype. V is TRBV20-1 and J is TRBJ1-1; D gene uncertain. There are 15 residues in the CDR3. V lost 3 bases, J lost 4 bases, and 18 bases lay in between. Germline V CDR1 and CDR2: DFQATT, SNEGSKA (reference sequence). The CDR3 is CSASSAEAILTEAFF. CDR3 coding DNA: TGCAGTGCTAGTTCTGCGGAGGCAATTCTCACTGAAGCTTTCTTT.

This clonotype was observed many times. The CDR3 bases are TGTGCCAGCAGCCCCCTAGCCTCTAGCACAGATACGCAGTATTTT. Translating it yields CASSPLASSTDTQYF. This chain connects TRBV5-6 to TRBJ2-3; D is perhaps TRBD2 (5 bases). Trimming removed 4 bases from V and 0 bases from J, with 12 bases in between. The germline V gene encodes CDR1 SGHDT and CDR2 YYEEEE. This CDR3 has 15 residues.

Ten or more counts support this clonotype. The chain is built from TRBV10-3 and TRBJ2-6; D ambiguous. Germline lookup yields CDR1 ENHRY and CDR2 SYGVKD. Between the trimmed V and J ends, which lost 10 bases and 0 bases, there was a span of 10 bases. The CDR3 contains 14 residues. The CDR3 nucleotides are TGTGCCAGCGAGCTAGGCTCTGGGGCCAACGTCCTGACTTTC. Translated: CASELGSGANVLTF.

This clonotype was recorded many times. The genes are TRBV6-5 and TRBJ2-6, with 7 bases lining up with TRBD2. This CDR3 is 13 amino acids long. V gave up 10 bases and J gave up 2 bases; unmatched junction bases: 2. CDR1 MNHEY and CDR2 SVGAGI come from the germline V gene. The CDR3 sequence is CATREAGANVLTF. CDR3 nucleotides: TGTGCCACCCGGGAGGCTGGGGCCAACGTCCTGACTTTC.

This clonotype was observed many times. V and J are TRBV6-2 or TRBV6-3 and TRBJ2-3; D unclear. CDR1 is MNHEY, CDR2 SVGEGT, per germline. V was trimmed by 4 bases and J by 10 bases, leaving 9 bases between them. The CDR3 has 11 amino acids. This chain's CDR3 is CASSFGKAQYF. The CDR3 coding sequence is TGTGCCAGCAGTTTTGGGAAGGCGCAGTATTTT.

This clonotype has at least ten counts. A read error may account for a junction end that differs from germline. J is TRBJ1-2 and V is TRBV5-6; 7 bases agree with TRBD1. The CDR3 runs 11 residues. CDR1 SGHDT and CDR2 YYEEEE come from the germline V gene. CDR3 sequence: CASSYGTELYF. CDR3 DNA: TGTGCCAGCAGCTACGGGACAGAACTTTACTTC.

This clonotype showed up many times. V gene TRBV9 combines with J gene TRBJ1-5; TRBD1 matches 11 bases. The CDR3 spans 16 residues. The trim removed 4 bases at V and 4 bases at J, leaving 7 bases unmatched. Germline assignment: CDR1 SGDLS and CDR2 YYNGEE. CDR3 in DNA: TGTGCCAGCAGCCCCGGGACAGGGGGACTTAATCAGCCCCAGCATTTT. It yields the protein CASSPGTGGLNQPQHF.